This T cell receptor beta chain was captured by sequencing in a study of T-cell memory formation after mild COVID-19. Unmatched junction bases numbered 8, after V lost 6 bases and J lost 5 bases. The CDR3 sequence is 15 residues long. Germline lookup yields CDR1 MGHDK and CDR2 SYGVNS. Study-wide points: Day 15 to 85 contracting clones showed balanced CD4/CD8; later expanders leaned CD4+. The CD4+ clones that contracted clustered mainly within CM and EM, and the CD8+ clones concentrated in EMRA. Nothing confirmed that second-wave clones peaking on day 37 were specific for SARS-CoV-2.

Notes on this clonotype: The antigen is unknown.

UMIs and sample barcodes were carried by the TCR alpha and TCR beta cDNA libraries that 5'RACE produced using constant-segment primers. TCRdb recomputed calls from the 5' RACE reads with MiXCR, one row per CDR3 protein. Here the sample spans 340,000 or so distinct CDR3 sequences, 10% to 15% being singletons. The sequencing input was PBMCs or a T cell subset sorted from them (not recorded which). This clonotype was obtained from a man between 18 and 35 years old who had mild COVID-19 (a few samples of this study predate the infection). Cell type and time point are not known. The chain recombines TRBV25-1 with TRBJ2-2, with 8 positions matching TRBD1. CDR3 bases: TGTGCCAGCAGAGACAGGGGTCTGGGGACCGGGGAGCTGTTTTTT. This translates into CASRDRGLGTGELFF.